The 17 T cell receptor beta chains listed next were all sequenced from one sample in a study of CD8+ T cells in alopecia areata. Reverse transcribed after extraction, RNA yielded cDNA as the sequencing template. This table comes from immunoSEQ multiplex PCR, and its TCRdb copy is limited to in-frame clones, with some not included. The sample gives 270,000 or so clones, none seen only once, and the top ten clones hold more than 1%. A panel of CD4, CD8alpha, NKG2D, NKG2ACE and other markers served to sort pooled cutaneous lymph node cells. Sequencing was carried out using CD4+ T cells sorted from a lymph node. Receptors were obtained from a C3H/HeJ mouse with alopecia areata. Mice of this strain are of MHC haplotype H2-k.

This clone was seen a few times. Gene names refer to mouse genes. The CDR3 bases that were read are TGTGCCAGCAGTATCGGCAGGGTGGACACCGGG. This translates into CASSIGRVDTG. The CDR3 in full is CASSIGRVDTGQLYF. This sequence joins TRBV19 and TRBJ2-2, with D tentatively TRBD1 (5 bases). The read finishes 4 residues shy of the CDR3 end, and the germline J gene is used to complete it. CDR3 length: 15 amino acids. CDR1 FNHDT and CDR2 SITEND come from the germline V gene (reference sequence). Trimming took off 2 bases at V and 3 bases at J, with 11 bases between the two ends.

This clone was detected a few times. The germline and genes are mouse ones. The sequence runs out 4 residues before the end of the CDR3; the remainder is reconstructed from the germline J gene. Within the sample, other DNA sequences also encode this same CDR3. This chain connects TRBV13-2 to TRBJ2-5, with D perhaps matching TRBD1 (5 bases). The CDR3 runs to 13 residues. Germline V gives CDR1 NNHNN, CDR2 SYGAGS (reference sequence). The CDR3 spells CASGRQGGDTQYF. The DNA read from the CDR3 is TGTGCCAGCGGTCGCCAGGGCGGGGAC.

On this clone: The gene names given are mouse names. The observed sequence ends 4 residues before the CDR3 terminus, with the missing tail filled in from the germline J gene. The rearrangement uses TRBV13-1 and TRBJ2-2; 8 bases map to TRBD2. J lost 1 base, V lost 4 bases, and 3 bases had no gene match. This CDR3 contains 15 residues. Germline V gene lookup returns CDR1 NSHNY and CDR2 SYGAGN. CDR3 bases read: TGTGCCAGCAGTAAGGACTGGGTAAACACCGGG. It specifies CASSKDWVNTG. The complete CDR3 sequence is CASSKDWVNTGQLYF.

On this clone: Gene names refer to mouse genes. The read ends 3 residues before the CDR3 terminus; that terminus is restored from the germline J gene. The gene calls are TRBV13-3 and TRBJ1-6; TRBD1 matches at 7 bases. TRBJ1-6 counts as an open reading frame of uncertain function. Germline values: CDR1 NNHDY, CDR2 SYVADS. CDR3 length: 15 amino acids. The V segment lost 2 bases and the J segment 6 bases; nucleotides outside the gene matches: 5. The DNA read from the CDR3 is TGTGCCAGCAGTGAGGACAGGACGGGTAATTCGCCC. It specifies CASSEDRTGNSP. The entire CDR3 reads CASSEDRTGNSPLYF.

Concerning this clone itself: The germline and genes are mouse ones. With the read ending 4 residues before the CDR3 end, the germline J gene is used to fill in that end. The chain uses TRBV19 and TRBJ2-2; 9 nucleotides agree with TRBD2. Looked up from germline, CDR1 is FNHDT and CDR2 is SITEND (reference sequence). CDR3 length: 15 amino acids. With 4 bases clipped from V and 3 bases from J, the junction kept 4 bases outside the gene matches. The CDR3 protein is CASSVDWGYTGQLYF. Incomplete CDR3 DNA: TGTGCCAGCAGTGTCGACTGGGGGTACACCGGG.

Remarks on this clone: Genes here carry mouse names. The sequenced fragment ends 4 residues before the CDR3 boundary, so the rest is inferred from the germline J gene. The rearrangement uses TRBV19 and TRBJ2-1; weak D call: TRBD1 (5 bases). Germline values: CDR1 FNHDT, CDR2 SITEND (reference sequence). The CDR3 is 13 amino acids. The CDR3 sequence: CASSTKDKAEQFF. CDR3 DNA, as far as it was read: TGTGCCAGCAGTACCAAGGACAAAGCT.

In this sample, this clone turned up a few times. These gene names are mouse names. The read is 4 residues too short to cover the CDR3 end, so that end is filled in from the germline J gene. Within the sample, other DNA sequences also encode this same CDR3. V gene TRBV19 combines with J gene TRBJ1-1; 9 bases agree with TRBD1. V shed 5 bases, J shed 1 base, and the junction held 0 bases outside the gene matches. Germline assignment: CDR1 FNHDT and CDR2 SITEND (reference sequence). CDR3 length equals 13 residues. The CDR3 is CASRTGGNTEVFF. The CDR3 bases that were read are TGTGCCAGCAGGACAGGGGGGAACACA.

This clone was seen only a few times. Here the gene names and germline are mouse. The sample contains more than one DNA sequence encoding this CDR3. Partial CDR3 DNA: TGTGCCAGCTCTCTCTCTGGGGGGGCGAAAGAC. Translated: CASSLSGGAKD. The CDR3 in its entirety is CASSLSGGAKDTQYF. V usage is TRBV12-1 and J usage is TRBJ2-5; 10 bases map to TRBD2. The CDR3 extends 4 residues past the end of the read, so its final part is completed from the germline J gene. The CDR3 has 15 residues. The germline V gene encodes CDR1 SGHSN and CDR2 HYEKVE. The whole variable domain, filled in from reference TRBV12-1 and TRBJ2-5, reads DSGVVQSPRHIIKEKGGRSVLTCIPISGHSNVVWYQQTLGKELKFLIQHYEKVERDKGFLPSRFSVQQFDDYHSEMNMSALELEDSAMYFCASSLSGGAKDTQYFGPGTRLLVL.

Notes on this clone: The germline and genes are mouse ones. The read ends 4 residues before the CDR3 terminus; that terminus is restored from the germline J gene. This chain joins TRBV14 and TRBJ2-7; 9 bases fit TRBD1. Germline V CDR1 and CDR2: SGHDT, FRDEAV. The CDR3 extends over 13 amino acids. The sequenced CDR3 bases are TGTGCCAGCAGCACAGGGGGCGCTTAT. Translating gives CASSTGGAY. The whole CDR3 region reads CASSTGGAYEQYF. The whole variable domain, remainder taken from reference TRBV14 and TRBJ2-7, is EAGVTQSPRYAVLQEGQAVSFWCDPISGHDTLYWYQQPRDQGPQLLVYFRDEAVIDNSQLPSDRFSAVRPKGTNSTLKIQSAKQGDTATYLCASSTGGAYEQYFGPGTRLTVL.

Of note for this clone: The germline and genes are mouse ones. The CDR3 end falls 4 residues outside the read, so it is completed with the germline J gene. The genes are TRBV12-1 and TRBJ2-2; 8 bases align to TRBD2. The CDR3 runs 18 residues. V dropped 0 bases and J dropped 0; count of bases not matched to a gene: 8. The germline V gene encodes CDR1 SGHSN and CDR2 HYEKVE. Here the CDR3 reads CASSLTGWGDSNTGQLYF. The sequenced part of the CDR3 DNA is TGTGCCAGCTCTCTCACGGGCTGGGGGGACTCAAACACCGGG.

This clone has only a few counts. The germline and genes are mouse ones. The read ends 4 residues before the CDR3 terminus; that terminus is restored from the germline J gene. The chain uses TRBV19 and TRBJ2-7; 7 bases line up with TRBD1. J gave up 2 bases and V 6 bases, and 5 bases lay outside the gene matches. Germline loops: CDR1 FNHDT, CDR2 SITEND (reference sequence). This CDR3 has 13 residues. The DNA read from the CDR3 is TGTGCCAGCACTCCGGGACAGCCCTAT. Its protein is CASTPGQPY. The full CDR3 protein is CASTPGQPYEQYF.

This clone was seen a handful of times. Genes and germline are mouse. The missing CDR3 end, 4 residues past where the read stops, is filled in from the germline J gene. The chain is built from TRBV16 and TRBJ1-1, with D possibly matching TRBD1 (5 bases). Trimming removed 1 base at V and 3 bases at J, with 9 bases between. From germline, CDR1 is SGHSA and CDR2 FRNQAP. The CDR3 sequence is 14 residues long. The CDR3 bases that were read are TGTGCAAGCAGCTTAGGAGGGGAGCACACA. This gives the protein CASSLGGEHT. In full, the CDR3 reads CASSLGGEHTEVFF.

This clone was recorded a few times. The genes and germline here are from mouse. The read ends 4 residues early relative to the CDR3; the germline J gene fills the gap. Other DNA sequences within the sample encode an identical CDR3. The chain carries TRBV5 and TRBJ2-2; 10 positions agree with TRBD2. Germline V lookup: CDR1 LGHNA, CDR2 YNLKQL (reference sequence). V lost 4 bases to trimming and J lost 2 bases; unmatched junction nucleotides: 4. The CDR3 contains 16 residues. CDR3 in amino acids: CASSLGTGVNTGQLYF. The sequenced CDR3 bases are TGTGCCAGCAGCCTCGGGACTGGGGTTAACACCGGG.

Remarks on this clone: The gene symbols are mouse symbols. The read gets to within 4 residues of the CDR3 end, and the germline J gene fills in the rest. Other DNA sequences in this specimen translate into the identical CDR3. The chain couples TRBV13-1 to TRBJ2-5, with D perhaps matching TRBD2 (6 bases). Trimming shortened V by 2 bases and J by 2 bases, and 9 bases separated the two germline ends. This CDR3 contains 14 residues. CDR1 and CDR2 (germline): NSHNY, SYGAGN. Partial CDR3 DNA: TGTGCCAGCAGTGAGGGGGGTGGCCAAGAC. This codes for CASSEGGGQD. From start to end, the CDR3 is CASSEGGGQDTQYF.

Remarks on this clone: These gene names are mouse names. The read is 3 residues too short to cover the CDR3 end, so that end is filled in from the germline J gene. J is TRBJ1-6 and V is TRBV5, with 7 bases fitting TRBD1. TRBJ1-6 is an open reading frame whose function is uncertain. Looked up from germline, CDR1 is LGHNA and CDR2 is YNLKQL (reference sequence). With V trimmed by 7 bases and J by 3 bases, 3 bases remained unmatched. The CDR3 length is 14 residues. The CDR3 reads CASKRDSYNSPLYF. Incomplete CDR3 DNA: TGTGCCAGCAAACGGGACAGCTATAATTCGCCC.

This clone was observed a few times. Mouse names are used for the genes. The read halts 4 residues ahead of the CDR3 end, with the missing end drawn from the germline J gene. Other nucleotide sequences in the sample specify the same CDR3. The chain links TRBV19 to TRBJ2-1; no clear D. The germline CDR1 and CDR2 sequences are FNHDT and SITEND (reference sequence). This CDR3 spans 11 amino acids. The CDR3 protein is CASSIGAEQFF. CDR3 DNA, as far as it was read: TGTGCCAGCAGTATTGGGGCT.

A few counts support this clone. Gene names are the mouse ones. The read stops 4 residues short of the end of the CDR3; the missing end is completed from the germline J gene. The chain couples TRBV13-3 to TRBJ1-1, with 11 bases matching TRBD1. This CDR3 contains 14 residues. Germline assignment: CDR1 NNHDY and CDR2 SYVADS. The chain's CDR3 is CASSDTGQGAEVFF. The sequenced CDR3 bases are TGTGCCAGCAGTGATACGGGACAGGGGGCA.